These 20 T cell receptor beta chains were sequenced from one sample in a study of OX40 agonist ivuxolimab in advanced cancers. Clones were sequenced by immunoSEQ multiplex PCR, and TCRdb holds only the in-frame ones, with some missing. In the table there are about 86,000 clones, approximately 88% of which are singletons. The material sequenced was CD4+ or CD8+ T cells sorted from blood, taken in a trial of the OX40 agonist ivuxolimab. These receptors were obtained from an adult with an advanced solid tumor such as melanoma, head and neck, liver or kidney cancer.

The CDR3 here is CASRRDRKETQYF. As DNA, the CDR3 is TGTGCCAGCAGACGCGACAGAAAGGAGACCCAGTACTTC. The genes are TRBV2 and TRBJ2-5; tentatively, D is TRBD1 (5 bases). V lost 6 bases to trimming and J lost 5 bases, with 13 bases between them. The CDR3 contains 13 residues. Germline V lookup: CDR1 SNHLY, CDR2 FYNNEI.

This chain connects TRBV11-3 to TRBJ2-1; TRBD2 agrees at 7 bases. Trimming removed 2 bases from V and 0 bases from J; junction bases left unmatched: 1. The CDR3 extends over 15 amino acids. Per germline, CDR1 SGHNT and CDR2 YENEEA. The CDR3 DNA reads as TGTGCCAGCAGCTTATCGGGGGGCTCCTACAATGAGCAGTTCTTC. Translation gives CASSLSGGSYNEQFF. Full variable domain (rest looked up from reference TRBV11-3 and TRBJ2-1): EAGVVQSPRYKIIEKKQPVAFWCNPISGHNTLYWYLQNLGQGPELLIRYENEEAVDDSQLPKDRFSAERLKGVDSTLKIQPAELGDSAVYLCASSLSGGSYNEQFFGPGTRLTVL.

CDR3 sequence: CSVDTYSGTDTQYF. DNA for the CDR3: TGCAGCGTTGATACTTACTCCGGCACAGATACGCAGTATTTT. The V gene is TRBV29-1, the J gene TRBJ2-3, with D unclear. Germline values: CDR1 SQVTM, CDR2 ANQGSEA. The CDR3 covers 14 residues. Trimming shortened V by 3 bases and J by 1 base, and 11 bases separated the two germline ends.

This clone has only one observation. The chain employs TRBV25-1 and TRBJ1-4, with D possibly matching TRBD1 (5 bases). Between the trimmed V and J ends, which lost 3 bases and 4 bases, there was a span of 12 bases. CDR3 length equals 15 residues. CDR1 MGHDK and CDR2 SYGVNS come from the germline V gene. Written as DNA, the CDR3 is TGTGCCAGCAGTGATTGGGACGGAGGTAATGAAAAACTGTTTTTT. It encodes CASSDWDGGNEKLFF. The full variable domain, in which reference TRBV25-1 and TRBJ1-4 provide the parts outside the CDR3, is EADIYQTPRYLVIGTGKKITLECSQTMGHDKMYWYQQDPGMELHLIHYSYGVNSTEKGDLSSESTVSRIRTEHFPLTLESARPSHTSQYLCASSDWDGGNEKLFFGSGTQLSVL.

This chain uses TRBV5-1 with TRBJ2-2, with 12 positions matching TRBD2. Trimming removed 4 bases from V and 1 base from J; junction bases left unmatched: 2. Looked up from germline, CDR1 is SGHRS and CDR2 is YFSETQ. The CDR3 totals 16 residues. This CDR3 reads CASSPTSGRNTGELFF. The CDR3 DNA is TGCGCCAGCAGCCCGACTAGCGGGAGGAACACCGGGGAGCTGTTTTTT.

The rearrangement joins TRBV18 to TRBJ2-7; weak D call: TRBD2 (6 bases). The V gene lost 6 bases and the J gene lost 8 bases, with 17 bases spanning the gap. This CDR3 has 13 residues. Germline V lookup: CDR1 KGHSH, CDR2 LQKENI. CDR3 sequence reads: CASSRERRSQQYF. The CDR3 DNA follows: TGTGCCAGCTCCCGGGAGCGGCGGAGCCAGCAGTACTTC.

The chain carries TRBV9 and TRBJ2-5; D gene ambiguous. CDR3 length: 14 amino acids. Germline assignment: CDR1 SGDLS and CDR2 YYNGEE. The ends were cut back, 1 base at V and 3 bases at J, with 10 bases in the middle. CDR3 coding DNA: TGTGCCAGCAGCGTATCCGGGTCAAAAGAGACCCAGTACTTC. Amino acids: CASSVSGSKETQYF.

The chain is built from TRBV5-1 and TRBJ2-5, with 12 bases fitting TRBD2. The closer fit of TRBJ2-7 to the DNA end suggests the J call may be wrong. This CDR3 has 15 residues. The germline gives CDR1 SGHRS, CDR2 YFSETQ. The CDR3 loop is CASSLELAGGYEQYF. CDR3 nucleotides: TGCGCCAGCAGCTTGGAACTAGCGGGAGGCTACGAGCAGTACTTC.

The CDR3 DNA sequence: TGTGCCAGCTCGAAAGGGCGGGGGAGCACCGGGGAGCTGTTTTTT. Encoded protein: CASSKGRGSTGELFF. The V gene is TRBV18, the J gene TRBJ2-2; 7 bases align to TRBD2. Trimming cost V 6 bases and J 4 bases; bases outside gene matches: 8. The germline V gene encodes CDR1 KGHSH and CDR2 LQKENI. The CDR3 loop spans 15 amino acids. Full variable domain (rest looked up from reference TRBV18 and TRBJ2-2): NAGVMQNPRHLVRRRGQEARLRCSPMKGHSHVYWYRQLPEEGLKFMVYLQKENIIDESGMPKERFSAEFPKEGPSILRIQQVVRGDSAAYFCASSKGRGSTGELFFGEGSRLTVL.

Here the CDR3 reads CATSRGKGTGSSGNTIYF. CDR3 DNA sequence: TGTGCCACCAGCAGAGGAAAAGGTACGGGGAGCTCTGGAAACACCATATATTTT. J is TRBJ1-3 and V is TRBV15; D is ambiguous. The V gene lost 1 base and the J gene lost 0 bases, with 16 bases spanning the gap. The CDR3 extends over 18 amino acids. The germline CDR1 and CDR2 sequences are LNHNV and YYDKDF (reference sequence). The variable domain in full, with the rest retrieved from reference TRBV15 and TRBJ1-3, is DAMVIQNPRYQVTQFGKPVTLSCSQTLNHNVMYWYQQKSSQAPKLLFHYYDKDFNNEADTPDNFQSRRPNTSFCFLDIRSPGLGDTAMYLCATSRGKGTGSSGNTIYFGEGSWLTVV.

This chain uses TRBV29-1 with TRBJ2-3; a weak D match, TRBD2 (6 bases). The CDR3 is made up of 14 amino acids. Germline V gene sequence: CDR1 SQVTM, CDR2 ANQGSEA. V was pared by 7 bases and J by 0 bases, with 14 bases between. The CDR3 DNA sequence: TGCAGCGGACGGAGGGCATCTAGCACAGATACGCAGTATTTT. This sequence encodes CSGRRASSTDTQYF.

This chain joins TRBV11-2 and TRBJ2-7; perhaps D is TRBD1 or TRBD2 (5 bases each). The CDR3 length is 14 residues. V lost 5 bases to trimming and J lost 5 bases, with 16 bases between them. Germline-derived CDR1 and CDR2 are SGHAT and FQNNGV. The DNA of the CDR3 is TGTGCCAGCAGCCTTCTAGGGGAGATGGACGAGCAGTACTTC. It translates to CASSLLGEMDEQYF.

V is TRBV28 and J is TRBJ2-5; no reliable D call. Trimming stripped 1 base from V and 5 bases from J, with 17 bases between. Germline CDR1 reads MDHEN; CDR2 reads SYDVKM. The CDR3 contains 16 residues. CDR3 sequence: CASSLFLISSRETQYF. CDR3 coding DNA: TGTGCCAGCAGTTTATTTCTGATTAGTTCCAGGGAGACCCAGTACTTC.

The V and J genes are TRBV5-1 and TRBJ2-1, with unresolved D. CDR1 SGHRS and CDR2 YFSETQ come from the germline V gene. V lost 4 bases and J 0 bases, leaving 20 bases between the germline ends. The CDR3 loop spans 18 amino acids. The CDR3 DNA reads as TGCGCCAGCAGCGCCCTCCCGGGTGGACCGAGCTCCTACAATGAGCAGTTCTTC. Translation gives CASSALPGGPSSYNEQFF. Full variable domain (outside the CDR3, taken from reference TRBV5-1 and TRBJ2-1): KAGVTQTPRYLIKTRGQQVTLSCSPISGHRSVSWYQQTPGQGLQFLFEYFSETQRNKGNFPGRFSGRQFSNSRSEMNVSTLELGDSALYLCASSALPGGPSSYNEQFFGPGTRLTVL.

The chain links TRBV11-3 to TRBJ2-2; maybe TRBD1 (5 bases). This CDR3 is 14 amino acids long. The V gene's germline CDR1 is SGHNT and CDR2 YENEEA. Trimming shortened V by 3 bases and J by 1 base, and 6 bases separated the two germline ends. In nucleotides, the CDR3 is TGTGCCAGCAGCTTTAGGGGGAACACCGGGGAGCTGTTTTTT. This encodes CASSFRGNTGELFF. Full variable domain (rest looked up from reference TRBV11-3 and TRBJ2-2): EAGVVQSPRYKIIEKKQPVAFWCNPISGHNTLYWYLQNLGQGPELLIRYENEEAVDDSQLPKDRFSAERLKGVDSTLKIQPAELGDSAVYLCASSFRGNTGELFFGEGSRLTVL.

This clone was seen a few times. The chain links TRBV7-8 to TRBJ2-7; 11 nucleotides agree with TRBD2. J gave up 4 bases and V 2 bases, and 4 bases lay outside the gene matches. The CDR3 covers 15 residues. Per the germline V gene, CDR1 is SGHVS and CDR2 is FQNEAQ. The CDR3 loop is CASSLRVAGGYEQYF. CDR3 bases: TGTGCCAGCAGCTTACGGGTAGCGGGAGGGTACGAGCAGTACTTC.

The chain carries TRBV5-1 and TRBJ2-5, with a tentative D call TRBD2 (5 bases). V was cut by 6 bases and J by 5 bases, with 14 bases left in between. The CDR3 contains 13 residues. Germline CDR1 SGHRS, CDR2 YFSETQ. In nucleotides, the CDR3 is TGCGCCAGCAACTTCGAGGGTACGGAGACCCAGTACTTC. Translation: CASNFEGTETQYF.

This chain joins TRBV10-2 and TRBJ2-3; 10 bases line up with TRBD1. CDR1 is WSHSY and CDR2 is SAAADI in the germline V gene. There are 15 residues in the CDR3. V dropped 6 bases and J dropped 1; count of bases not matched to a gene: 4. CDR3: CASSPGTGGTDTQYF. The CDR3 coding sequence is TGCGCCAGCAGCCCCGGGACAGGGGGCACAGATACGCAGTATTTT.

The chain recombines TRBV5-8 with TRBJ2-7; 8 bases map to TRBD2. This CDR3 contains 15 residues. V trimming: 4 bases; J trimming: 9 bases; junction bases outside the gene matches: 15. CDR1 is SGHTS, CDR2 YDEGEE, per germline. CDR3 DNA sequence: TGTGCCAGCAGCGCCACTAGCGGAGAAACTACGAGGCAGTACTTC. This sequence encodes CASSATSGETTRQYF.

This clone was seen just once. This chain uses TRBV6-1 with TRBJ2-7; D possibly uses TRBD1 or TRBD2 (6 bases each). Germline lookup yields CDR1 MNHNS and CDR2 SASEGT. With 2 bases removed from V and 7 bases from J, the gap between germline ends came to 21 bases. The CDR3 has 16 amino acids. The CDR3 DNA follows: TGTGCCAGCAGTGAATTTTCATCGGGGGCAGGTCGGGAGCAGTACTTC. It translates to CASSEFSSGAGREQYF.